What follows is one TCR beta chain and its context. Its antigen is not known. The entry originates in a study of beta chain features in type 1 diabetes. Study information: Across all samples, over 85 million sorted cells were examined.

Purity above 95% was achieved in all sorted populations. Reverse transcription of all isolated RNA meant that expressed TCRB transcripts were sequenced. Some clones are missing from TCRdb's copy, which holds only in-frame ones; the method was immunoSEQ multiplex PCR. This sample carries approximately 150,000 clones, 8% to 13% of them seen once, and the ten largest clones take roughly 1.4%. Study-wide results and limits: Using cDNA template may skew counts toward highly expressing activated cells.

Sequencing input: naive CD4+ T cells from blood. The TCR originated in a man between 18 and 29 years old in good health.

The CDR3 region has the DNA TGTGCCAGCAGCTTAGTGCGGGCTAACATGAACACTGAAGCTTTCTTT. Encoded protein: CASSLVRANMNTEAFF. This rearrangement joins TRBV7-9 to TRBJ1-1; D is undetermined. Trimming removed 1 base from V and 0 bases from J, with 12 bases in between. Germline V gene data show CDR1 as SEHNR and CDR2 as FQNEAQ (reference sequence). This CDR3 contains 16 residues. Variable domain in full (rest from reference TRBV7-9 and TRBJ1-1): DTGVSQNPRHKITKRGQNVTFRCDPISEHNRLYWYRQTLGQGPEFLTYFQNEAQLEKSRLLSDRFSAERPKGSFSTLEIQRTEQGDSAMYLCASSLVRANMNTEAFFGQGTRLTVV.